This TCR beta chain was recovered during a study of identical twins. Findings of the study overall: The same donors were not followed; conclusions instead depended on cross-sectional statistical analysis.

TCRdb used MiXCR to reprocess the 5' RACE reads, holding one entry per CDR3 protein. The repertoire holds approximately 680,000 distinct CDR3 sequences, with roughly 7.2% as singletons. Worth noting for this clonotype: The target antigen is unknown.

Only healthy Caucasians were enrolled as donors. This sample was shared with a second study, whose subject was yellow fever vaccine responses in identical twins.

The receptor was isolated from a woman in her late teens or twenties in good health. Source material: PBMCs.

CDR3 region: CASSLAGRGGTEAFF. The CDR3, as DNA: TGTGCCAGCAGTTTAGCGGGCAGGGGGGGGACTGAAGCTTTCTTT. The rearrangement joins TRBV12-3 or TRBV12-4 to TRBJ1-1, with 7 positions matching TRBD1. The CDR3 is 15 residues long. V was clipped by 0 bases and J by 5 bases; unmatched bases: 6.